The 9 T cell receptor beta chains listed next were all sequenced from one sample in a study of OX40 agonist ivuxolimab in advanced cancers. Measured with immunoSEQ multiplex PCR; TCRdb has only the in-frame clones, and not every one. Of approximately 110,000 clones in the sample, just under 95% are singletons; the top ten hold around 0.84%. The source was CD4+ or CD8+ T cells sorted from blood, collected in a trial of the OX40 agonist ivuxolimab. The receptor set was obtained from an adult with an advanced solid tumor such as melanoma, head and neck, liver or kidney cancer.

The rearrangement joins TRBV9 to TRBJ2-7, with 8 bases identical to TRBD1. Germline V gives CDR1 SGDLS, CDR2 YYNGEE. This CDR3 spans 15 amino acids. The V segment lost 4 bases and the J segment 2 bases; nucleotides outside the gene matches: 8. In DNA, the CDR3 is TGTGCCAGCAGCCCAGGACAGGGTGGCCCCTACGAGCAGTACTTC. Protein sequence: CASSPGQGGPYEQYF.

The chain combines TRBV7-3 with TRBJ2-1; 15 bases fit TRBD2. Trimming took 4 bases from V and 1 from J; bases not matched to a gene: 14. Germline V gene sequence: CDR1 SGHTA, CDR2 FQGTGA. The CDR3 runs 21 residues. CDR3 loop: CASSSMGLAGGPAGSYNEQFF. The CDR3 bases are TGTGCCAGCAGCTCAATGGGACTAGCGGGGGGACCCGCAGGGTCCTACAATGAGCAGTTCTTC.

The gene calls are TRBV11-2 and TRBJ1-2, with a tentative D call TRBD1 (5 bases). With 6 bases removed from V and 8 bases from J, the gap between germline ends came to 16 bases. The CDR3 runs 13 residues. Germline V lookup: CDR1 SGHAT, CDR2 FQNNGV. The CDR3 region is CASRFQGRWGYTF. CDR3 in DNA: TGTGCCAGCAGGTTCCAGGGAAGGTGGGGCTACACCTTC.

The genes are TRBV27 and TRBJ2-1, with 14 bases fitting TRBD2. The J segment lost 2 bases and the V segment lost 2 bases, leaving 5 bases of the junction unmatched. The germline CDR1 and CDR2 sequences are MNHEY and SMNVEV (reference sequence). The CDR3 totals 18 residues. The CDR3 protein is CASSLPWTSGRTYNEQFF. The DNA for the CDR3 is TGTGCCAGCAGTTTACCTTGGACTAGCGGGAGGACCTACAATGAGCAGTTCTTC.

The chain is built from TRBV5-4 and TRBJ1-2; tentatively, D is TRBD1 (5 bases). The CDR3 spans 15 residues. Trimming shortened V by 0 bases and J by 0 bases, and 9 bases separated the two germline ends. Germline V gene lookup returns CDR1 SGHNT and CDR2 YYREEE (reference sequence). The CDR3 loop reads CASSLVAGTNYGYTF. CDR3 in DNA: TGTGCCAGCAGCTTGGTAGCAGGGACTAACTATGGCTACACCTTC. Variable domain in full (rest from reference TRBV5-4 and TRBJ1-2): ETGVTQSPTHLIKTRGQQVTLRCSSQSGHNTVSWYQQALGQGPQFIFQYYREEENGRGNFPPRFSGLQFPNYSSELNVNALELDDSALYLCASSLVAGTNYGYTFGSGTRLTVV.

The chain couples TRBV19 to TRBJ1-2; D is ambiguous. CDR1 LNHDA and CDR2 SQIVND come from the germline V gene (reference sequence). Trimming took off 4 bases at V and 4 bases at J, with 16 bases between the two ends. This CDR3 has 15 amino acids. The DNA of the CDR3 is TGTGCCAGTAGTAGGACGGCGCACCCCCTCTATGGCTACACCTTC. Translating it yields CASSRTAHPLYGYTF.

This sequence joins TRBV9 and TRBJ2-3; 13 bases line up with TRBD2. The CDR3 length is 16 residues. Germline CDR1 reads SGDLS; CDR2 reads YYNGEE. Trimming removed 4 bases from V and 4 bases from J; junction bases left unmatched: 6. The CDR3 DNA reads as TGTGCCAGCAGCCCAAGGACTAGCGGGAGTCCAGATACGCAGTATTTT. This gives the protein CASSPRTSGSPDTQYF.

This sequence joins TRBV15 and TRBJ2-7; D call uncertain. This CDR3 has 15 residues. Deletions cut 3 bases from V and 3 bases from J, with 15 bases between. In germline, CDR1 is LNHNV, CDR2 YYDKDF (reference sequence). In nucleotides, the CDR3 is TGTGCCACCAGCAGCCCCTCGGCAGTGAGCTACGAGCAGTACTTC. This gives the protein CATSSPSAVSYEQYF.

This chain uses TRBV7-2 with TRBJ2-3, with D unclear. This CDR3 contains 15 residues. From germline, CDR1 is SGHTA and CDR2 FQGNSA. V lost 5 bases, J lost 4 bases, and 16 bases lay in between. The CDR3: CASSPRANSADTQYF. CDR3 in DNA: TGTGCCAGCAGCCCCCGGGCTAATTCCGCAGATACGCAGTATTTT.